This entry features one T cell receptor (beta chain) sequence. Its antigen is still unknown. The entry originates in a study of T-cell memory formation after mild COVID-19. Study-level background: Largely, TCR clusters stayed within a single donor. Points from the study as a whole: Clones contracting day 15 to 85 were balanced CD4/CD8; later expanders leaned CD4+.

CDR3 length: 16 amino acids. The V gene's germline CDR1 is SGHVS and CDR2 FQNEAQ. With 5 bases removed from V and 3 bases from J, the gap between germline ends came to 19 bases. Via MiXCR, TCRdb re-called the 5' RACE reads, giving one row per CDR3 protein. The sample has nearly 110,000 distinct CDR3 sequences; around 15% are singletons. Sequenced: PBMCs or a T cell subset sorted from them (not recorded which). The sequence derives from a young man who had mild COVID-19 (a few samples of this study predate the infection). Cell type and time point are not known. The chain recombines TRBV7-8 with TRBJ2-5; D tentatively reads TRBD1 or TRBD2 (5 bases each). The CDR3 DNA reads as TGTGCCAGCAGCCAAAGACCGGGACCAATAAAAGAGACCCAGTACTTC. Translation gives CASSQRPGPIKETQYF.